This T cell receptor beta chain was recorded in a study of T-cell memory formation after mild COVID-19. Study in general: TCR clusters mostly belonged to single donors.

Deletions cut 5 bases from V and 3 bases from J, with 11 bases between. The CDR3 runs to 13 residues. Sample barcodes and UMIs were carried by the TCR alpha and TCR beta cDNA libraries that 5'RACE generated with constant-segment primers. A single record per CDR3 protein comes from TCRdb applying MiXCR to the 5' RACE reads. This sample has 200,000 to 250,000 distinct CDR3 sequences; about 27% occur once, and the top ten carry approximately 10%. This clonotype showed up just a few times. The target antigen is unknown. General study findings and limits: Memory from before infection featured some responding clones, which suggests cross-reactive memory joined. What remained unconfirmed was the SARS-CoV-2 specificity of second-wave clones peaking on day 37.

The V gene is TRBV12-3 or TRBV12-4, the J gene TRBJ2-7, with D unclear. Material for sequencing was PBMCs or a T cell subset sorted from them (not recorded which). The sequence was obtained from an adult woman who had mild COVID-19 (a few samples of this study predate the infection). Cell type and time point are not known. CDR3 sequence (DNA): TGTGCCAGCAGTGTCTCAGGTTTCTACGAGCAGTACTTC. It specifies CASSVSGFYEQYF.